The rows below give T cell receptor beta chains drawn from one sample of a study of blood T cells in healthy people across ages. TCRdb recomputed calls from the 5' RACE reads with MiXCR, one row per CDR3 protein. The sample contains approximately 800,000 distinct CDR3 sequences, roughly 35% of which appear only once. Input material: blood. The receptors were sampled from a man younger than 30 in good health. Each CDR3 is given with its conserved first and last residue. A D gene is named only where the DNA matches it firmly. The size field is filled for only some rows; it gives once, few, many or a size class.

size: few
J: TRBJ2-3
V: TRBV5-1
D: NA
DNA: TGCGCCAGCAGCTTGTTGCAGGGGGGGATAGATACGCAGTATTTT
CDR3: CASSLLQGGIDTQYF

size: NA
J: TRBJ2-1
V: TRBV4-3
D: NA
DNA: TGCGCCAGCAGCCAAGACGAGGGAAGCTCCTACACTGAGCAGTTCTTC
CDR3: CASSQDEGSSYTEQFF

size: few
J: TRBJ2-5
V: TRBV5-1
D: TRBD2
DNA: TGCGCCAGCAGCTTAGGGTCTACGCGGGGGGAAGAGACCCAGTACTTC
CDR3: CASSLGSTRGEETQYF

size: NA
J: TRBJ1-2
V: TRBV12-3/TRBV12-4
D: TRBD1
DNA: TGTGCCAGCACCTTGGGGGACAGAAGTAACTATGGCTACACCTTC
CDR3: CASTLGDRSNYGYTF

size: many
J: TRBJ2-6
V: TRBV20-1
D: TRBD2
DNA: TGCAGTGCTATACGGGGGGCTGGGGCCAACGTCCTGACTTTC
CDR3: CSAIRGAGANVLTF

size: few
J: TRBJ2-6
V: TRBV20-1
D: TRBD1
DNA: TGCAGTGCCCTTGACAGGGAGCGTCCTCGCGTCCTGACTTTC
CDR3: CSALDRERPRVLTF

size: many
J: TRBJ2-1
V: TRBV6-5
D: TRBD1
DNA: TGTGCCAGCACCAAGAACCCGGGACAGGGGAACAATGAGCAGTTCTTC
CDR3: CASTKNPGQGNNEQFF

size: many
J: TRBJ2-6
V: TRBV12-3/TRBV12-4
D: NA
DNA: TGTGCCAGCAGTTTCAGGGCCAACGTCCTGACTTTC
CDR3: CASSFRANVLTF

size: few
J: TRBJ2-5
V: TRBV4-2
D: TRBD2
DNA: TGTGCCAGCAGCCGGGTTACTAGCGGGCGCCAAGAGACCCAGTACTTC
CDR3: CASSRVTSGRQETQYF

size: many
J: TRBJ2-3
V: TRBV4-1
D: NA
DNA: TGCGCCAGCAGCTTCGCGGCAGGCGACACAGATACGCAGTATTTT
CDR3: CASSFAAGDTDTQYF